The 3 T cell receptor beta chains reported below all come from one sample, sequenced in a study of cytomegalovirus exposure and HLA in healthy donors. Use of 60 Vbeta and 13 Jbeta primers characterized the PCR. Some clones are missing from TCRdb's copy, which holds only in-frame ones; the method was immunoSEQ multiplex PCR. The table shows some 140,000 clones, with about 80% occurring only once. Sequenced sample: PBMCs. These TCRs come from a woman between 40 and 55 years old in good health and CMV-seronegative.

The genes are TRBV20-1 and TRBJ1-2, with D unresolved. Deletions cut 6 bases from V and 3 bases from J, with 5 bases between. This CDR3 region has 10 residues. Germline lookup yields CDR1 DFQATT and CDR2 SNEGSKA (reference sequence). DNA for the CDR3: TGCAGTGCCCGGGACTATGGCTACACCTTC. Protein product: CSARDYGYTF.

The V and J genes are TRBV6-1 and TRBJ1-5; TRBD1 is a possible D gene (6 bases). This CDR3 region has 14 residues. V was trimmed by 4 bases and J by 3 bases, leaving 10 bases between them. CDR1 and CDR2 (germline): MNHNS, SASEGT. The DNA for the CDR3 is TGTGCCAGCAGTGGACAGGAGTTCAATCAGCCCCAGCATTTT. It yields the protein CASSGQEFNQPQHF.

The chain combines TRBV6-6 with TRBJ2-3; D might be TRBD2 (5 bases). This CDR3 contains 13 residues. Trimming stripped 5 bases from V and 7 bases from J, with 13 bases between. Germline V gene lookup returns CDR1 MNHNY and CDR2 SVGAGI (reference sequence). In DNA, the CDR3 is TGTGCCAGCAGTCCTCGGGGATCGTATACGCAGTATTTT. Its translation: CASSPRGSYTQYF.